The rows below give T cell receptor beta chains drawn from one sample of a study of Graves' ophthalmopathy and Graves' hyperthyroidism. TCRdb called the multiplex PCR reads again in MiXCR, with one record for every CDR3 protein. The repertoire holds 200,000 to 250,000 distinct CDR3 sequences, with approximately 28% as singletons. The sequenced sample was peripheral blood. These receptors were collected from a man in his fifties or sixties with Graves' ophthalmopathy. Both conserved end residues are trimmed from each CDR3. D genes are given only for firm matches.

>-|TRBV24-1|TRBJ2-6
ATSGPSTGANVLT
>TRBD1|TRBV2|TRBJ2-7
ASSGTGQALLGQY
>TRBD2|TRBV27|TRBJ2-5
ASSPFSAGGWETQY
>TRBD1|TRBV6-1|TRBJ1-6
ATNPGQGYSPLH
>-|TRBV6-1|TRBJ2-7
ASSRTYNSYEQY
>-|TRBV5-1|TRBJ1-3
ASSFNWDGSGNTIY
>TRBD1|TRBV6-2/TRBV6-3|TRBJ2-5
ASSRGTGQETQY
>-|TRBV6-2/TRBV6-3|TRBJ1-1
ASSYSAEGEAF
>TRBD1|TRBV27|TRBJ2-2
ASSLVIGDSRGGELF
>-|TRBV10-3|TRBJ1-6
AISEDISSPLH
>-|TRBV12-3/TRBV12-4|TRBJ1-5
ASSTGGGNQPQH
>-|TRBV6-1|TRBJ2-2
ASSEVPTGELF
>-|TRBV12-3/TRBV12-4|TRBJ2-7
ASTRGFFEQY
>-|TRBV20-1|TRBJ1-1
SARRGAPGEAF
>TRBD1|TRBV2|TRBJ1-1
ASVTGALDTEAF
>-|TRBV6-2/TRBV6-3|TRBJ2-7
ASSYPVRGLSYEQY
>-|TRBV29-1|TRBJ1-1
SVETLQVEAF
>TRBD1|TRBV20-1|TRBJ2-5
SAWDRGHQETQY
>-|TRBV7-3|TRBJ1-1
ASSLTLNTEAF
>TRBD2|TRBV29-1|TRBJ2-5
SVEWLGLEGLAGGPETQY
>-|TRBV6-5|TRBJ1-1
ASSYVGALNTEAF
>-|TRBV28|TRBJ1-1
ATRWTWGEAF
>TRBD1|TRBV19|TRBJ1-1
ASTLRGPGEAF
>TRBD2|TRBV5-1|TRBJ2-2
ASSLVGLAENTGELF
>TRBD2|TRBV6-5|TRBJ2-2
ASSYSAGGYTGELF
>-|TRBV12-3/TRBV12-4|TRBJ1-3
ASSLPSPSTPGNTIY
>-|TRBV15|TRBJ1-1
ATLGPGSKNTEAF
>-|TRBV14|TRBJ1-1
ASSQEMENTEAF
>-|TRBV29-1|TRBJ2-7
SGQGKNSYEQY
>-|TRBV20-1|TRBJ2-7
SASPDSYEQY
>-|TRBV11-2|TRBJ2-2
ASSLDGGLANTGELF
>-|TRBV6-1|TRBJ2-7
ASSEYGRTLSRMRAEQY
>-|TRBV29-1|TRBJ1-2
SVGGGGGYT
>-|TRBV2|TRBJ1-5
ASNAGYRNQPQH
>-|TRBV12-3/TRBV12-4|TRBJ1-2
ASSLDGTFNGYT
>TRBD1|TRBV6-2/TRBV6-3|TRBJ2-4
ASTEGQVGKNIQY
>-|TRBV6-1|TRBJ2-7
ASSDGPQGLSYEQY
>-|TRBV28|TRBJ2-2
ASRLAVINTGELF
>-|TRBV19|TRBJ1-5
ASGFQPQGPQH
>-|TRBV4-3|TRBJ2-7
ASSQDFGGEQY
>-|TRBV29-1|TRBJ2-5
SVIPTGDYQETQY
>-|TRBV10-2|TRBJ2-7
ASTPDYEQY
>-|TRBV5-1|TRBJ2-7
ASSLLGESYEQY
>-|TRBV6-5|TRBJ2-7
ASSSDSISSYEQY
>TRBD1|TRBV18|TRBJ2-7
ASSRTGEYEQY
>TRBD1|TRBV10-2|TRBJ1-1
ASSETGDTEAF
>-|TRBV29-1|TRBJ1-2
SVPTGPYYGYT
>-|TRBV12-3/TRBV12-4|TRBJ1-3
ASSLSGIGNTIY
>-|TRBV13|TRBJ1-3
ASTRRNSGNTIY
>-|TRBV7-9|TRBJ1-1
ASSSGVEAF
>TRBD2|TRBV6-1|TRBJ2-5
ASSQTSGGVQETQY
>-|TRBV7-8|TRBJ2-5
ASSSRQTQETQY
>-|TRBV28|TRBJ1-6
ASSFLSNSPLH
>-|TRBV6-2/TRBV6-3|TRBJ2-7
ASSQERYEQY
>TRBD1|TRBV19|TRBJ1-2
ASGTGGNYGYT
>-|TRBV3-1|TRBJ1-5
ASSQGGNQPQH